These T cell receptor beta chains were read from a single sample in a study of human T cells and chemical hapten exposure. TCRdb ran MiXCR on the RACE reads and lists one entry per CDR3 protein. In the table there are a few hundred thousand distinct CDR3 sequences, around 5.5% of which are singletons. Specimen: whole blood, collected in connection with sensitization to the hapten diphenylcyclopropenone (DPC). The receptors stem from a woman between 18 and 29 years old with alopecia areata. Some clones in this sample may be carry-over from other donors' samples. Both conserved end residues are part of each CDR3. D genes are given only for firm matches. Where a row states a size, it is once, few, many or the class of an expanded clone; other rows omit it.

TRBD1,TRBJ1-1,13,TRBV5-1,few,CASSWTGLNEAFF,TGCGCCAGCAGCTGGACAGGACTTAATGAAGCTTTCTTT
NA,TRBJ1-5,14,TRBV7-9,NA,CASSSERVNQPQHF,TGTGCCAGCAGCTCCGAAAGAGTCAATCAGCCCCAGCATTTT
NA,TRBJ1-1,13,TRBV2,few,CASSEEVKLEAFF,TGTGCCAGCAGTGAAGAGGTCAAGCTTGAAGCTTTCTTT
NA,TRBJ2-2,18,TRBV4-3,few,CASSQDRVGAPLDGELFF,TGCGCCAGCAGCCAAGATAGGGTCGGGGCACCCCTTGACGGGGAGCTGTTTTTT
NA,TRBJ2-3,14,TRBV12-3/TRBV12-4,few,CASSPTQGTDTQYF,TGTGCCAGCTCACCGACGCAGGGTACAGATACGCAGTATTTT
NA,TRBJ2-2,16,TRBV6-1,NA,CASSDRRLINTGELFF,TGTGCCAGCAGTGACCGCAGGTTAATTAACACCGGGGAGCTGTTTTTT
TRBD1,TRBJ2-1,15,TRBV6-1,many,CASGTGTDSYNEQFF,TGTGCCAGCGGCACCGGGACAGACTCCTACAATGAGCAGTTCTTC
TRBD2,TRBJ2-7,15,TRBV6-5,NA,CASSYGGGDSYEQYF,TGTGCCAGCAGTTACGGCGGGGGGGACTCCTACGAGCAGTACTTC
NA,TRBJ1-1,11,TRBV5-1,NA,CASSLAYQAFF,TGCGCCAGCAGCTTGGCCTACCAAGCTTTCTTT
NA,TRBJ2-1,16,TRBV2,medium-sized,CASSEGIGTHYNEQFF,TGTGCCAGCAGTGAAGGGATAGGGACCCACTACAATGAGCAGTTCTTC
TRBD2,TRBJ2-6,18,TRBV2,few,CASLRQGGPNSGANVLTF,TGTGCCAGCCTCCGCCAGGGAGGGCCGAACTCTGGGGCCAACGTCCTGACTTTC
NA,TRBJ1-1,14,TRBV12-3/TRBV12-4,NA,CASSLRLENTEAFF,TGTGCCAGCAGTTTAAGGTTGGAGAACACTGAAGCTTTCTTT
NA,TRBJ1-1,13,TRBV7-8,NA,CASSWDGNTEAFF,TGTGCCAGCAGCTGGGACGGCAACACTGAAGCTTTCTTT
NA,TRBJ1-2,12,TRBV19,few,CASRSQEYGYTF,TGTGCCAGTAGATCACAGGAATATGGCTACACCTTC
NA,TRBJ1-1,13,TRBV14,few,CASSRETNTEAFF,TGTGCCAGCAGCCGAGAGACGAACACTGAAGCTTTCTTT
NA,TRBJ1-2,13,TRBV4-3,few,CASSQDMNYGYTF,TGCGCCAGCAGCCAAGACATGAACTATGGCTACACCTTC
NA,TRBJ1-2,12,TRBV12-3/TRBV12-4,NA,CASNGANYGYTF,TGTGCCAGCAATGGGGCGAACTATGGCTACACCTTC
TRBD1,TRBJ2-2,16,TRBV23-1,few,CASGSTGGFNTGELFF,TGCGCCAGCGGCTCGACAGGGGGCTTCAACACCGGGGAGCTGTTTTTT
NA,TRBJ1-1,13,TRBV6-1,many,CASNREANTEAFF,TGTGCCAGTAACAGGGAGGCGAACACTGAAGCTTTCTTT
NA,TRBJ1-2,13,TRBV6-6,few,CASREQTSYGYTF,TGTGCCAGCAGGGAACAGACCAGCTATGGCTACACCTTC